This T cell receptor beta chain emerged from a study of blood T cell repertoires in COVID-19 (dated by TCRdb to about 2020). A note on the overall study: Collaborator samples came from the United States, Italy and Spain and covered acute and convalescent phases of COVID-19. The prospective study material was composed of cDNA or gDNA derived from T cells, B-cell-depleted T cells, or PBMCs. Subjects who had been exposed to COVID-19, were actively infected with it, or had recovered from it provided the deeply sampled blood TCRbeta repertoires that made up the dataset. The repertoires were released in a freely available public database intended as a resource for research on the immune response to SARS-CoV-2. The samples were drawn from the first 160 participants of the ongoing ImmuneRACE study and from more than 1,000 subjects provided by 6 global collaborators. The sample metadata nearly always contained a de-identified subject ID, COVID-19 status, age in years and sex. HLA class I and class II types, where available, came from metadata supplied by the sample provider rather than from assay-based typing. Points the paper makes about the study in general: The amount of clinical and demographic metadata varied by source and participant and was provided uncurated.

Participants in the prospective study were enrolled through a virtual design, were aged roughly 18 to 90 years, and lived in roughly 25 United States geographic areas. To assign participants to cohorts, the prospective study relied on clinical history that participants themselves reported in a screening survey and a study questionnaire. Recovered participants in ImmuneRACE Cohort 3 were defined as having two consecutive negative NP/OP PCR tests, clearance from a healthcare professional, or resolution of symptoms. Mobile phlebotomists in the prospective study collected whole blood, serum and a nasopharyngeal or oropharyngeal swab from every participant. Additional blood draws and questionnaires over an approximately two-month period could optionally be provided by prospective study participants. Before DNA extraction, blood samples from the prospective study were shipped at room temperature or frozen.

A note on this clone: Its antigen remains undetermined. No per-base quality is available; no much larger clone lies one base away.

The immunoSEQ Assay, a bias-controlled multiplex PCR, was used to amplify TCRbeta CDR3 regions from genomic DNA. Turning to the authors' computational methods: The number of nucleated cells in each sample was estimated by amplification of reference gene primers within the assay. Sequence reads were collapsed and filtered to measure the absolute abundance of every unique TCRbeta CDR3 rearrangement. For each sample, productive Simpson clonality was calculated as the square root of Simpson's diversity index across productive rearrangements. TCRdb re-hosts the immuneACCESS table, in-frame sequences only. Its copies lack some clones; in the studies checked, an unresolved V gene accounts for under half of them, and the cause for the rest is not known. V and J calls and clone size come straight from that table; D and trimming were deduced from the DNA. The sample table shows a few hundred thousand clones, and roughly 80% are seen once. The top ten clonotypes cover about 3.4% of the sample.

CDR1 and CDR2 are drawn from the germline V gene: SNHLY, FYNNEI. From V the trimming removes 7 bases and from J it removes 4 bases, while the gene matches leave 9 bases of the junction unaccounted for. Counted from cysteine to phenylalanine, this CDR3 has 14 amino acids. The read is trimmed to its CDR3 DNA, 42 bases read in frame from base 1. The TCR was taken from a man between 50 and 59 years old who had recovered from COVID-19. The sequencing sample was made of PBMCs or T cells enriched from blood (not recorded which). The chain is assembled from TRBV2 and TRBJ2-5; 7 junctional bases match TRBD1. The DNA sequence is given as TGTGCCAGCATTCAAGACAGGGCAGGAGAGACCCAGTACTTC. It specifies CASIQDRAGETQYF.